These 21 T cell receptor beta chains were all obtained from the same sample, sequenced in a study of shared clonotypes between healthy human individuals. The table came from immunoSEQ multiplex PCR; TCRdb's copy has only in-frame clones and leaves some out. The repertoire includes about 600,000 clones, around 97% of them detected once, and 0.045% to 0.06% sits in the top ten. Sequenced: naive CD4+ T cells sorted from blood. The subset is: CD45RA+ positively selected. The receptor set was obtained from a woman in her 30s in good health.

The chain joins TRBV19 to TRBJ1-5; possibly TRBD1 for D (5 bases). Trimming took 8 bases from V and 5 from J, leaving 19 bases between them. The CDR3 covers 15 residues. The germline gives CDR1 LNHDA, CDR2 SQIVND (reference sequence). The CDR3 DNA reads as TGTGCCAGTGCCCTAGGACGGGGGGTTTATCAGCCCCAGCATTTT. It is translated as CASALGRGVYQPQHF.

The J gene is TRBJ2-7, the V gene TRBV27, with 10 bases identical to TRBD2. This CDR3 contains 14 residues. Germline trimming cut 4 bases from V and 3 bases from J; bases unmatched to any gene: 3. Germline-derived CDR1 and CDR2 are MNHEY and SMNVEV (reference sequence). For the CDR3, the DNA is TGTGCCAGCAGTTATAAGCGGGAGGGCTACGAGCAGTACTTC. It encodes CASSYKREGYEQYF.

The chain joins TRBV28 to TRBJ2-7; the D call may be TRBD1 or TRBD2 (6 bases each). Looked up from germline, CDR1 is MDHEN and CDR2 is SYDVKM. The CDR3 has 15 residues. Trimming pared 7 bases from V and 1 base from J, leaving 17 bases between. The CDR3 DNA reads TGTGCCAGCACTCCTTCGGGGGCCACTTCCTACGAGCAGTACTTC. This gives the protein CASTPSGATSYEQYF.

The V call is TRBV6-1, the J call TRBJ1-5; D remains unclear. The CDR3 consists of 14 residues. V was pared by 7 bases and J by 5 bases, with 15 bases between. The germline gives CDR1 MNHNS, CDR2 SASEGT. In DNA form, the CDR3 reads TGTGCCAGCACCGAGGGCAACACCTATCAGCCCCAGCATTTT. Translation: CASTEGNTYQPQHF.

This clone was picked up one time. Other DNA sequences in the same sample also yield this CDR3. The chain employs TRBV19 and TRBJ2-7; 9 bases align to TRBD1. The CDR3 covers 14 residues. The V gene end was trimmed by 3 bases and the J gene end by 1 base; junction bases not matched to a gene: 1. Germline V lookup: CDR1 LNHDA, CDR2 SQIVND (reference sequence). CDR3 DNA sequence: TGTGCCAGTAGTATTGGGACAGGGTCCTACGAGCAGTACTTC. Translation: CASSIGTGSYEQYF.

The V call is TRBV19, the J call TRBJ2-7, with D perhaps TRBD1 (6 bases). Germline loops: CDR1 LNHDA, CDR2 SQIVND (reference sequence). Trimming left V 3 bases short and J 3 bases short, with 12 bases between. The CDR3 is 14 residues long. CDR3 DNA sequence: TGTGCCAGTAGTATCCAGGGGCCCTACTACGAGCAGTACTTC. Protein: CASSIQGPYYEQYF.

The chain uses TRBV5-1 and TRBJ1-3; D perhaps matches TRBD1 (6 bases). V lost 4 bases to trimming and J lost 5 bases, with 13 bases between them. The germline gives CDR1 SGHRS, CDR2 YFSETQ. This CDR3 region has 14 residues. Written as DNA, the CDR3 is TGCGCCAGCAGCCCTGGACAGCCAAGAAACACCATATATTTT. It yields the protein CASSPGQPRNTIYF.

The V and J genes are TRBV4-2 and TRBJ2-1; D may match TRBD1 or TRBD2 (5 bases each). CDR3 length: 18 amino acids. CDR1 and CDR2 from the germline V gene are LGHNA and YNFKEQ. V was shortened by 3 bases and J by 0 bases, with 18 bases between the two germline ends. CDR3 in amino acids: CASSHTAGTKSSYNEQFF. DNA for the CDR3: TGTGCCAGCAGCCACACCGCCGGGACCAAGAGCTCCTACAATGAGCAGTTCTTC.

J is TRBJ2-7 and V is TRBV6-4; D unclear. From germline, CDR1 is MRHNA and CDR2 SNTAGT. Trimming left V 0 bases short and J 0 bases short, with 12 bases between. This CDR3 has 16 residues. The DNA of the CDR3 is TGTGCCAGCAGTGACTCGACGGTCTTTAGCTCCTACGAGCAGTACTTC. It is translated as CASSDSTVFSSYEQYF.

In DNA, the CDR3 is TGTGCCAGCAGCCCCTCGGGTGTGTCAACCAGGGACACTGAAGCTTTCTTT. It codes for CASSPSGVSTRDTEAFF. The V gene is TRBV7-6, the J gene TRBJ1-1, with D possibly being TRBD1 (5 bases). V was clipped by 5 bases and J by 3 bases, with 22 bases between them. In germline, CDR1 is SGHVS, CDR2 FNYEAQ. The CDR3 runs to 17 residues.

This rearrangement joins TRBV27 to TRBJ2-7; a weak D match, TRBD2 (6 bases). The CDR3 is 17 residues long. V was trimmed by 5 bases and J by 5 bases, leaving 25 bases between them. The germline V gene encodes CDR1 MNHEY and CDR2 SMNVEV (reference sequence). For the CDR3, the DNA is TGTGCCAGCAGTCTCCAAGGAGCGGGCGCAACCATAGACGAGCAGTACTTC. Residues: CASSLQGAGATIDEQYF.

The chain combines TRBV28 with TRBJ1-4; unclear D gene. Germline V CDR1 and CDR2: MDHEN, SYDVKM. V lost 3 bases, J lost 6 bases, and 5 bases lay in between. The CDR3 covers 12 residues. The CDR3 DNA reads TGTGCCAGCAGTTTTATGGATGAAAAACTGTTTTTT. As protein: CASSFMDEKLFF. Variable domain in full (rest from reference TRBV28 and TRBJ1-4): DVKVTQSSRYLVKRTGEKVFLECVQDMDHENMFWYRQDPGLGLRLIYFSYDVKMKEKGDIPEGYSVSREKKERFSLILESASTNQTSMYLCASSFMDEKLFFGSGTQLSVL.

The J gene is TRBJ1-5, the V gene TRBV19; D unresolved. The CDR3 consists of 15 residues. Deletions cut 3 bases from V and 3 bases from J, with 12 bases between. The germline gives CDR1 LNHDA, CDR2 SQIVND (reference sequence). The CDR3 loop reads CASSIERHSNQPQHF. The CDR3 DNA is TGTGCCAGTAGTATTGAGCGACACTCCAATCAGCCCCAGCATTTT.

This clone was observed a single time. This chain links TRBV11-2 with TRBJ2-3, with unresolved D. Germline assignment: CDR1 SGHAT and CDR2 FQNNGV. There are 16 residues in the CDR3. Trimming stripped 4 bases from V and 4 bases from J, with 18 bases between. CDR3 residues: CASSYTAAPVADTQYF. For the CDR3, the DNA is TGTGCCAGCAGCTATACCGCGGCCCCCGTCGCAGATACGCAGTATTTT. Drawing the rest from reference TRBV11-2 and TRBJ2-3, the complete variable domain is EAGVAQSPRYKIIEKRQSVAFWCNPISGHATLYWYQQILGQGPKLLIQFQNNGVVDDSQLPKDRFSAERLKGVDSTLKIQPAKLEDSAVYLCASSYTAAPVADTQYFGPGTRLTVL.

The chain combines TRBV27 with TRBJ2-7; TRBD1 might be the D (5 bases). The CDR3 extends over 10 amino acids. Germline V gene lookup returns CDR1 MNHEY and CDR2 SMNVEV (reference sequence). Trimming took off 5 bases at V and 13 bases at J, with 12 bases between the two ends. The CDR3 coding sequence is TGTGCCAGCAGTGGGCAGGGAATCTACTTC. Protein product: CASSGQGIYF.

CDR3 nucleotide sequence: TGCAGCGTAAAAGGACTAGCGGGAGCCCGGGAGCTGTTTTTT. Protein: CSVKGLAGARELFF. This chain connects TRBV29-1 to TRBJ2-2, with 13 nucleotides matching TRBD2. There are 14 residues in the CDR3. The germline gives CDR1 SQVTM, CDR2 ANQGSEA. Germline trimming cut 6 bases from V and 9 bases from J; bases unmatched to any gene: 7.

The chain combines TRBV4-2 with TRBJ1-1; 8 bases are shared with TRBD1. V was pared by 3 bases and J by 7 bases, with 7 bases of the junction left unmatched. The CDR3 sequence is 14 residues long. Germline CDR1 and CDR2: LGHNA and YNFKEQ. CDR3 sequence reads: CASSQAHDRGEAFF. CDR3 DNA sequence: TGTGCCAGCAGCCAGGCACACGACAGGGGTGAAGCTTTCTTT.

In this sample, this clone turned up once. The chain joins TRBV7-9 to TRBJ2-7; 10 bases line up with TRBD1. Germline V gene sequence: CDR1 SEHNR, CDR2 FQNEAQ (reference sequence). V trimming: 5 bases; J trimming: 3 bases; junction bases outside the gene matches: 4. The CDR3 runs 14 residues. The CDR3 region has the DNA TGTGCCAGCAGCCGACGGACAGGGGGCTACGAGCAGTACTTC. Translated: CASSRRTGGYEQYF.

The chain couples TRBV5-8 to TRBJ2-3, with a tentative D call TRBD1 (5 bases). The CDR3 loop spans 14 amino acids. From germline, CDR1 is SGHTS and CDR2 YDEGEE. Trimming left V 0 bases short and J 3 bases short, with 8 bases between. The CDR3 bases are TGTGCCAGCAGCTTGGCGGCAGGGACAGATACGCAGTATTTT. Amino acids: CASSLAAGTDTQYF.

This clone was observed a single time. V and J are TRBV2 and TRBJ1-5; no firm D call. V lost 3 bases, J lost 4 bases, and 10 bases lay in between. CDR3 size: 14 residues. Germline V lookup: CDR1 SNHLY, CDR2 FYNNEI. CDR3 DNA: TGTGCCAGCAGTGACAAATCAGCAAATCAGCCCCAGCATTTT. Protein product: CASSDKSANQPQHF.

CDR3 region: CASSDSSNEQFF. The CDR3 DNA is TGTGCCAGCAGTGACAGTTCCAATGAGCAGTTCTTC. V is TRBV28 and J is TRBJ2-1, with D tentatively TRBD1 (5 bases). V lost 5 bases to trimming and J lost 6 bases, with 8 bases between them. The CDR3 runs 12 residues. Per germline, CDR1 MDHEN and CDR2 SYDVKM. Variable domain in full (rest from reference TRBV28 and TRBJ2-1): DVKVTQSSRYLVKRTGEKVFLECVQDMDHENMFWYRQDPGLGLRLIYFSYDVKMKEKGDIPEGYSVSREKKERFSLILESASTNQTSMYLCASSDSSNEQFFGPGTRLTVL.